These T cell receptor beta chains were read from a single sample in a study of T-cell reconstitution after alpha-beta-depleted transplantation in children. A single record per CDR3 protein comes from TCRdb applying MiXCR to the PCR reads. The table lists around 190,000 distinct CDR3 sequences, approximately 7% of them singletons, with approximately 5.7% in the top ten. The sequencing used PBMCs, collected before TCRalphabeta/CD19-depleted stem cell transplant. The receptor set was obtained from a boy between 2 and 10 years old with acute lymphoblastic leukemia, due to receive a stem cell transplant. Both conserved end residues are part of each CDR3. The D gene is left open where the match is weak. Clone size is stated in some rows and not others, as once, few, many or a class when expanded.

d_call	cdr3_length	clone_size	v_call	j_call	cdr3_nt	cdr3_aa
.	14	.	TRBV12-3/TRBV12-4	TRBJ1-5	TGTGCCAGCAGCCAGACAGGAATCAATCAGCCCCAGCATTTT	CASSQTGINQPQHF
.	15	.	TRBV28	TRBJ2-7	TGTGCCAGCAGTCCCCCGGGCAGCACCTCCTACGAGCAGTACTTC	CASSPPGSTSYEQYF
TRBD2	14	many	TRBV7-2	TRBJ2-7	TGTGCCAGCAGCTTTAGCGGGAAGGGGTACGAGCAGTACTTC	CASSFSGKGYEQYF
.	13	few	TRBV6-2/TRBV6-3	TRBJ2-5	TGTGCCAGCAGTTACATCCTTCGAGAGACCCAGTACTTC	CASSYILRETQYF
.	17	many	TRBV7-2	TRBJ1-2	TGTGCCAGCAACCCACCGGGCTACGTGGACGGCAACTATGGCTACACCTTC	CASNPPGYVDGNYGYTF
.	12	.	TRBV19	TRBJ2-1	TGTGCCAGTAGCCCGGGGAGGCTTGAGCAGTTCTTC	CASSPGRLEQFF
TRBD2	15	many	TRBV12-3/TRBV12-4	TRBJ2-1	TGTGCCAGCAAGGTTCTAGCGGGGGGACCTGGGGAGCAGTTCTTC	CASKVLAGGPGEQFF
.	11	few	TRBV6-4	TRBJ1-2	TGTGCCAGCAGCCGAGGCCGAGGAAGGGACTTC	CASSRGRGRDF
.	13	few	TRBV3-1	TRBJ2-3	TGTGCCAGCAGCCAAGATAGAGGGGCCTCGCAGTATTTT	CASSQDRGASQYF
.	17	.	TRBV28	TRBJ1-5	TGTGCCAGCAGCCCCGGTGGGGGTTCATATAGCAATCAGCCCCAGCATTTT	CASSPGGGSYSNQPQHF
.	14	many	TRBV2	TRBJ2-2	TGTGCCAGCAGTGCCCGCAGGCCCACCGGGGAGCTGTTTTTT	CASSARRPTGELFF
.	16	.	TRBV2	TRBJ1-2	TGTGCCAGCAGTGAAGCCCCGAAAGGGGCGACCTATGGCTACACCTTC	CASSEAPKGATYGYTF
TRBD2	15	many	TRBV28	TRBJ2-7	TGTGCCAGCAGTCGGGGGACTAGCGGGTCATACGAGCAGTACTTC	CASSRGTSGSYEQYF
.	14	many	TRBV9	TRBJ2-2	TGTGCCAGCAGCGTAGCGACAGACACCGGGGAGCTGTTTTTT	CASSVATDTGELFF
TRBD1	16	few	TRBV7-2	TRBJ2-1	TGTGCCAGCAGCTTAGCGGGACAGCGAGCCTACAATGAGCAGTTCTTC	CASSLAGQRAYNEQFF
.	14	few	TRBV14	TRBJ2-3	TGTGCCAGCAGCCAGGACATAGGCAGAGATACGCAGTATTTT	CASSQDIGRDTQYF
.	12	few	TRBV27	TRBJ2-1	TGTGCCAGCAGTTATGCAGGTTCGGAGCAGTTCTTC	CASSYAGSEQFF
TRBD1	15	few	TRBV7-9	TRBJ1-2	TGTGCCAGCAGCCTGGGGGACAGAGAATCCTATGGCTACACCTTC	CASSLGDRESYGYTF
TRBD1	15	many	TRBV20-1	TRBJ1-2	TGCAGTGCCCCAGATCCCACAGGGGTTAACTATGGCTACACCTTC	CSAPDPTGVNYGYTF
.	13	few	TRBV11-2	TRBJ1-2	TGTGCCAGCAGCTCCGCCGTCTCCTATGGCTACACCTTC	CASSSAVSYGYTF
TRBD2	16	many	TRBV11-2	TRBJ2-1	TGTGCCAGCAGCTTTACAGGGACTAGCGGGAAGAATGAGCAGTTCTTC	CASSFTGTSGKNEQFF
.	14	many	TRBV19	TRBJ2-1	TGTGCCAGTACCCTGTTATGGGACTCTAATGAGCAGTTCTTC	CASTLLWDSNEQFF
.	17	.	TRBV7-9	TRBJ1-6	TGTGCCAGCAGCACCGGACGGAGGAGCTCCTATAATTCACCCCTCCACTTT	CASSTGRRSSYNSPLHF
.	14	.	TRBV29-1	TRBJ1-1	TGCAGCGTTGAAGATGATCAGGGCTTCACTGAAGCTTTCTTT	CSVEDDQGFTEAFF
.	12	many	TRBV6-5	TRBJ1-3	TGTGCCAGCACAGGGGCTGGAAACACCATATATTTT	CASTGAGNTIYF
.	14	.	TRBV28	TRBJ2-3	TGTGCCAGCAGTTTCGTCGGGAGTGAGAATACGCAGTATTTT	CASSFVGSENTQYF
TRBD1	14	many	TRBV6-5	TRBJ2-7	TGTGCCAGCAGCCTTCAGACAGGGTTTTCGGTGCAGTACTTC	CASSLQTGFSVQYF
TRBD2	16	.	TRBV28	TRBJ2-7	TGTGCCAGCGGCCCCTGGATTAGCGGGGGGATAGGGGAGCAGTACTTC	CASGPWISGGIGEQYF
.	16	many	TRBV6-1	TRBJ2-1	TGTGCCAGCAGCAAGGTGGGGGCCTCTCCCCGTCTGAGGCAGTTCTTC	CASSKVGASPRLRQFF
.	12	many	TRBV7-9	TRBJ1-1	TGTGCCAGCAGCCTGGGATACGATCGAGCTTTCTTT	CASSLGYDRAFF
.	13	many	TRBV5-1	TRBJ2-7	TGCGCCAGCACATCAGGGGGGTCCTACGAGCAGTACTTC	CASTSGGSYEQYF
.	16	many	TRBV7-9	TRBJ2-1	TGTGCCAGCAGCTTACCCATATCGGTCGTCTACAATGAGCAGTTCTTC	CASSLPISVVYNEQFF
TRBD1	14	.	TRBV10-3	TRBJ1-1	TGTGCCATCAGTCCAGACAGGGGCGGGACTGAAGCTTTCTTT	CAISPDRGGTEAFF
.	18	many	TRBV18	TRBJ2-5	TGTGCCAGCTCACCACTTTTTGGTCCGGGGGCCGCCCAAGAGACCCAGTACTTC	CASSPLFGPGAAQETQYF
.	12	few	TRBV7-9	TRBJ2-7	TGTGCCAGCAGCAAGGGAGCTGGCGAGCAGTACTTC	CASSKGAGEQYF
.	15	few	TRBV27	TRBJ2-1	TGTGCCAGCAGTTGGAGGCACGACTCCTACAATGAGCAGTTCTTC	CASSWRHDSYNEQFF
TRBD1	15	many	TRBV5-1	TRBJ2-2	TGCGCCAGCAGTCCCCGGGACAGGGGATCCGGGGAGCTGTTTTTT	CASSPRDRGSGELFF
TRBD2	16	.	TRBV7-9	TRBJ2-3	TGTGCCAGCAGTCACCCAACTAGCGGGACGGGAGATACGCAGTATTTT	CASSHPTSGTGDTQYF
.	15	many	TRBV11-2	TRBJ1-5	TGTGCCAGCAGCCTGGACAGCTATAGCAATCAGCCCCAGCATTTT	CASSLDSYSNQPQHF
.	13	many	TRBV29-1	TRBJ2-2	TGCAGCGTGGTGGGACGGGGCACCGGGGAGCTGTTTTTT	CSVVGRGTGELFF
.	14	.	TRBV28	TRBJ1-1	TGTGCCAGCAGCTCCGGGATGGGGAACACTGAAGCTTTCTTT	CASSSGMGNTEAFF
.	14	.	TRBV5-5	TRBJ1-4	TGTGCCAGCAGCTTGGCAAGGGCGGATGAAAAACTGTTTTTT	CASSLARADEKLFF
TRBD1	13	.	TRBV28	TRBJ1-2	TGTGCCAGCAGACCAGGGGGCCCCTATGGCTACACCTTC	CASRPGGPYGYTF
TRBD1	16	.	TRBV6-1	TRBJ2-7	TGTGCCAGCAGTGACCGGGACAGGGGTTTTTCGTACGAGCAGTACTTC	CASSDRDRGFSYEQYF
.	15	.	TRBV12-1	TRBJ2-2	TGTGCCAGCAGCTCTGGGCCAGGGCGCACCGGGGAGCTGTTTTTT	CASSSGPGRTGELFF
.	15	many	TRBV20-1	TRBJ2-7	TGCAGTGCCCGTAAGGTTGGGGGGTTCATCTACGAGCAGTACTTC	CSARKVGGFIYEQYF
TRBD2	16	many	TRBV5-1	TRBJ2-3	TGCGCCAGCAGCCCCCCAGTAGCGGGAGACGTAGATACGCAGTATTTT	CASSPPVAGDVDTQYF
TRBD1	15	many	TRBV6-2/TRBV6-3	TRBJ2-1	TGTGCCAGCAGCGACCTGGGGCAGGGGGCTCATGAGCAGTTCTTC	CASSDLGQGAHEQFF
TRBD2	16	many	TRBV7-9	TRBJ2-1	TGTGCCAGCAGTCTACCAGGACTAGCGGGAGTCAATGAGCAGTTCTTC	CASSLPGLAGVNEQFF
.	17	many	TRBV4-3	TRBJ2-1	TGCGCCAGCAGCCAATCTAGAAAGGCCGCTAATGTCAATGAGCAGTTCTTC	CASSQSRKAANVNEQFF
TRBD1	19	many	TRBV11-1	TRBJ1-4	TGTGCCAGCAGCTTAACGTTCCGGGCAGGGGGAGCAACTAATGAAAAACTGTTTTTT	CASSLTFRAGGATNEKLFF
.	11	.	TRBV29-1	TRBJ1-1	TGCAGCGTTGCGCTGAACACTGAAGCTTTCTTT	CSVALNTEAFF
.	16	few	TRBV4-3	TRBJ1-1	TGCGCCAGCAGCCGCGACATCGGCAGGGCGTACACTGAAGCTTTCTTT	CASSRDIGRAYTEAFF
TRBD1	15	few	TRBV27	TRBJ1-2	TGTGCCAGCAGACAGAGACAGGGGGCCGTCTATGGCTACACCTTC	CASRQRQGAVYGYTF
TRBD1	13	.	TRBV27	TRBJ1-1	TGTGCCACCCGGGACAGGGGGGACACTGAAGCTTTCTTT	CATRDRGDTEAFF